This T cell receptor (beta chain) was found in a study of regulatory T cells in long-lasting Graves disease. The authors built TCR beta libraries using iRepertoire HTBI primers and Arm-PCR of CDR3 regions. TCRdb re-called the multiplex PCR reads through MiXCR, storing one row per CDR3 protein. This sample has roughly 300,000 distinct CDR3 sequences, with 20% to 25% found just once. This CDR3 comprises 14 residues. Germline V gene lookup returns CDR1 MDHEN and CDR2 SYDVKM. Between the trimmed V and J ends, which lost 6 bases and 0 bases, there was a span of 9 bases. Noted time point: persistent/refractory GD, antithyroid drugs over 5 years with positive TRAb. Scientists built the TCR library using RNA that was extracted from PBMCs. This clonotype was seen more than once but under ten times. Its antigen is not known. Study-wide results and caveats: Persistent disease was characterized by preferential usage of TRBV28, TRBJ1-2 and TRBJ2-5. The TCR repertoire of persistent Graves' patients was less diverse than that of newly diagnosed ones. Limited sample numbers may have lowered accuracy. Researchers reported studying only peripheral blood, not thyroid tissue.

The sample consisted of peripheral blood mononuclear cells (PBMCs), taken when the disease was refractory, from a patient treated with antithyroid drugs. This TCR derives from a female donor with Graves disease. The V call is TRBV28, the J call TRBJ1-3; no reliable D call. CDR3 nucleotides: TGTGCCAGCAGACTCTACAGCTCTGGAAACACCATATATTTT. It translates to CASRLYSSGNTIYF.